The 19 T cell receptor beta chains listed next were all sequenced from one sample in a study of cytomegalovirus exposure and HLA in healthy donors. 13 Jbeta primers and 60 Vbeta primers were used for the PCR. Libraries were prepared by immunoSEQ multiplex PCR; TCRdb keeps only in-frame clonotypes and omits some of them. In all, the sample yields approximately 200,000 clones. Sequencing input: PBMCs. The receptors derive from a boy aged 5 to 17 in good health and CMV-seronegative.

This rearrangement joins TRBV11-1 to TRBJ2-3; 7 nucleotides agree with TRBD2. Germline V gene lookup returns CDR1 SGHAT and CDR2 FQDESV (reference sequence). J was trimmed by 1 base and V by 2 bases; bases with no gene match: 3. The length of the CDR3 is 15 residues. The CDR3 DNA follows: TGTGCCAGCAGCTTACTAGCGGTTGGCACAGATACGCAGTATTTT. Protein product: CASSLLAVGTDTQYF.

This chain links TRBV9 with TRBJ2-3; 13 bases are shared with TRBD2. CDR3 size: 17 residues. Germline-derived CDR1 and CDR2 are SGDLS and YYNGEE. Trimming took 0 bases from V and 3 from J; bases not matched to a gene: 4. In DNA, the CDR3 is TGTGCCAGCAGCGTAGAGGGACTAGCGGGGTATACAGATACGCAGTATTTT. It translates to CASSVEGLAGYTDTQYF.

V and J are TRBV15 and TRBJ2-2; D unresolved. This CDR3 comprises 14 residues. The V gene lost 4 bases and the J gene lost 1 base, with 7 bases spanning the gap. Germline loops: CDR1 LNHNV, CDR2 YYDKDF (reference sequence). The CDR3 coding sequence is TGTGCCACCAGCACTAACAGGAACACCGGGGAGCTGTTTTTT. Its translation is CATSTNRNTGELFF. Looking up the rest from reference TRBV15 and TRBJ2-2 gives the full variable domain: DAMVIQNPRYQVTQFGKPVTLSCSQTLNHNVMYWYQQKSSQAPKLLFHYYDKDFNNEADTPDNFQSRRPNTSFCFLDIRSPGLGDTAMYLCATSTNRNTGELFFGEGSRLTVL.

This sequence joins TRBV6-5 and TRBJ2-2; D is possibly TRBD1 (5 bases). The CDR3 is 14 amino acids. V lost 6 bases and J lost 1, with 9 bases in between. Germline V CDR1 and CDR2: MNHEY, SVGAGI. The CDR3 protein is CASRPTENTGELFF. CDR3 in DNA: TGTGCCAGCAGGCCGACAGAGAACACCGGGGAGCTGTTTTTT.

V usage is TRBV5-1 and J usage is TRBJ2-3; TRBD1 agrees at 7 bases. J lost 1 base, V lost 2 bases, and 1 base had no gene match. From germline, CDR1 is SGHRS and CDR2 YFSETQ. The CDR3 runs to 14 residues. CDR3 amino acids: CASSFDRGTDTQYF. CDR3 DNA sequence: TGCGCCAGCAGCTTTGACAGGGGCACAGATACGCAGTATTTT.

V usage is TRBV10-3 and J usage is TRBJ2-7; 7 positions match TRBD1. Per germline, CDR1 ENHRY and CDR2 SYGVKD. The CDR3 contains 14 residues. J lost 0 bases, V lost 2 bases, and 1 base had no gene match. In nucleotides, the CDR3 is TGTGCCATCAGTGAGGGGGACAGCTCCTACGAGCAGTACTTC. Translated, it gives CAISEGDSSYEQYF.

The chain is built from TRBV14 and TRBJ1-4; TRBD1 matches at 10 bases. Germline V gene lookup returns CDR1 SGHDN and CDR2 FVKESK. The V gene end was trimmed by 3 bases and the J gene end by 6 bases; junction bases not matched to a gene: 4. This CDR3 comprises 15 residues. CDR3 nucleotide sequence: TGTGCCAGCAGCCAGTCCGGGACAGGGGATGAAAAACTGTTTTTT. This gives the protein CASSQSGTGDEKLFF.

In DNA form, the CDR3 reads TGTGCCAGTAGTGACCTGACAGGGGGAACTGAAGCTTTCTTT. The encoded protein is CASSDLTGGTEAFF. This rearrangement joins TRBV19 to TRBJ1-1, with 9 bases that match TRBD1. The CDR3 extends over 14 amino acids. V dropped 5 bases and J dropped 5; count of bases not matched to a gene: 6. Germline V lookup: CDR1 LNHDA, CDR2 SQIVND (reference sequence). Supplemented by reference TRBV19 and TRBJ1-1, the full variable domain reads DGGITQSPKYLFRKEGQNVTLSCEQNLNHDAMYWYRQDPGQGLRLIYYSQIVNDFQKGDIAEGYSVSREKKESFPLTVTSAQKNPTAFYLCASSDLTGGTEAFFGQGTRLTVV.

This sequence joins TRBV27 and TRBJ2-3, with D hard to call. Trimming took 1 base from V and 0 from J, leaving 11 bases between them. CDR1 is MNHEY, CDR2 SMNVEV, per germline (reference sequence). CDR3 length equals 16 residues. The CDR3 reads CASSLLADPSTDTQYF. Here the CDR3 DNA reads TGTGCCAGCAGTTTATTAGCAGACCCTAGCACAGATACGCAGTATTTT.

V usage is TRBV5-6 and J usage is TRBJ2-1; a possible D gene is TRBD2 (5 bases). The V and J ends lost 3 bases and 2 bases respectively, with 12 bases between them. There are 15 residues in the CDR3. The germline CDR1 and CDR2 sequences are SGHDT and YYEEEE. Here the CDR3 reads CASSSRDRPYNEQFF. The CDR3 DNA reads as TGTGCCAGCAGCTCCCGGGATAGGCCCTACAATGAGCAGTTCTTC.

The V and J genes are TRBV6-5 and TRBJ2-1; D unclear. Per germline, CDR1 MNHEY and CDR2 SVGAGI. Between the trimmed V and J ends, which lost 0 bases and 6 bases, there was a span of 9 bases. The CDR3 covers 14 residues. The CDR3 DNA reads as TGTGCCAGCAGTTACTCGATCTCTATCAATGAGCAGTTCTTC. Amino acid sequence: CASSYSISINEQFF.

The J gene is TRBJ2-3, the V gene TRBV7-2; possible D gene TRBD2, 5 bases. There are 16 residues in the CDR3. CDR1 and CDR2 from the germline V gene are SGHTA and FQGNSA. V was cut by 1 base and J by 1 base, with 12 bases left in between. CDR3 sequence reads: CASSLGRLSGTDTQYF. DNA of the CDR3: TGTGCCAGCAGCTTAGGCCGACTTAGCGGCACAGATACGCAGTATTTT.

The J gene is TRBJ2-2, the V gene TRBV7-6, with D tentatively TRBD2 (5 bases). The V and J ends lost 3 bases and 4 bases respectively, with 6 bases between them. The length of the CDR3 is 13 residues. Germline CDR1 is SGHVS and CDR2 is FNYEAQ. CDR3 residues: CASSLEATGELFF. The CDR3 region has the DNA TGTGCCAGCAGCTTGGAGGCCACCGGGGAGCTGTTTTTT.

The V call is TRBV19, the J call TRBJ2-6, with a tentative D call TRBD2 (7 bases). The CDR3 is 17 amino acids. The V gene's germline CDR1 is LNHDA and CDR2 SQIVND (reference sequence). Between the trimmed V and J ends, which lost 6 bases and 0 bases, there was a span of 15 bases. In DNA form, the CDR3 reads TGTGCCAGTAGCAGGGGAGGGCTTTACTCTGGGGCCAACGTCCTGACTTTC. It translates to CASSRGGLYSGANVLTF.

The chain carries TRBV2 and TRBJ1-2; 7 positions match TRBD1. The CDR3 contains 14 residues. V lost 7 bases, J lost 4 bases, and 9 bases stayed unmatched. Germline CDR1 and CDR2: SNHLY and FYNNEI. The CDR3 DNA reads TGTGCCAGCACCCAGGGGGTGGGGGCCTATGGCTACACCTTC. This gives the protein CASTQGVGAYGYTF.

The chain is built from TRBV14 and TRBJ2-3; perhaps TRBD1 as D (6 bases). Per germline, CDR1 SGHDN and CDR2 FVKESK. The CDR3 consists of 15 residues. Trimming removed 3 bases at V and 0 bases at J, with 10 bases between. CDR3 region: CASSQLRGSTDTQYF. Written as DNA, the CDR3 is TGTGCCAGCAGCCAGCTAAGGGGGAGCACAGATACGCAGTATTTT.

In nucleotides, the CDR3 is TGTGCCAGTAGTCAACTAGATACGCAGTATTTT. Protein sequence: CASSQLDTQYF. This sequence joins TRBV19 and TRBJ2-3; D ambiguous. V was cut by 5 bases and J by 5 bases, with 5 bases left in between. The germline V gene encodes CDR1 LNHDA and CDR2 SQIVND (reference sequence). The CDR3 extends over 11 amino acids.

V usage is TRBV18 and J usage is TRBJ1-2; 8 bases fit TRBD1. V lost 3 bases and J lost 4; bases outside the gene matches: 7. From germline, CDR1 is KGHSH and CDR2 LQKENI. The CDR3 sequence is 15 residues long. CDR3 in amino acids: CASSPSDRVIYGYTF. CDR3 bases: TGTGCCAGCTCACCGTCGGACAGGGTTATCTATGGCTACACCTTC.

J is TRBJ2-7 and V is TRBV6-6; 10 bases are a match to TRBD2. J lost 0 bases, V lost 6 bases, and 5 bases had no gene match. Germline V gene lookup returns CDR1 MNHNY and CDR2 SVGAGI (reference sequence). The CDR3 is 15 residues long. Here the CDR3 DNA reads TGTGCCAGCAGACCAACTAGCGGGGTCTCCTACGAGCAGTACTTC. It is translated as CASRPTSGVSYEQYF.